This T cell receptor (beta chain) comes out of a study of T cells after yellow fever vaccination (dated 2019 in TCRdb). For context, the study as a whole: The SMART-Seq v4 Ultra Low Input RNA kit was used to prepare libraries from fractions with low cell numbers. To follow T-cell clones before and after both primary and booster YFV17D yellow fever vaccination, bulk TCR alpha and beta repertoires underwent longitudinal sequencing. Blood was drawn at multiple timepoints before and after primary and secondary immunization, with bulk PBMC replicates and cell subsets isolated. Two healthy male donors, one aged 18 to 29 and one aged 30 to 39 years, were included in the cohort. General findings and caveats noted by the study authors: After the booster, most of the clones that had expanded following primary vaccination were detected again (roughly 96% of CD4 and around 90% of CD8), which suggests that memory was broadly maintained. Compared with the primary T-cell response, the secondary T-cell response was weaker but faster, peaking on day 5 rather than day 15. Because abundant contaminating clonotypes from the bulk population could be contained in FACS-sorted repertoires, computational filtering was required. A small fraction of clonotypes showed up in both the CD4 and CD8 compartments, probably as a result of convergent recombination. Because the study included only a couple of donors, the extent to which the findings can be generalized is limited.

According to the germline V gene, CDR1 reads SGHNT and CDR2 reads YENEEA. Trimming takes 5 bases from V and 9 bases from J, and the germline ends sit 17 bases apart. There are 14 amino acids in the CDR3, from cysteine to phenylalanine inclusive. This entry keeps only the CDR3 DNA: 42 bases, framed from base 1. TCRdb names Illumina NovaSeq 6000 as the instrument used. Synthesis of TCR cDNA relied on 5'RACE template switching, a step that introduced a universal primer site along with unique molecular identifiers. Priming of cDNA synthesis was performed from both the TCR alpha and TCR beta constant segments. Two PCR steps were used to amplify libraries, with sample barcodes and sequencing adapters being added in the second step. Sequencing of libraries was performed on Illumina HiSeq 2500 (2x100 bp) or NovaSeq (2x150 bp). Per the source publication's procedure: MIGEC was used to demultiplex reads and collapse the reads into UMI consensus sequences, and MiXCR was used for V(D)J alignment. Vaccine-responding clonotypes were identified with edgeR using replicate PBMC samples, with FDR below 0.01 and a log2 fold change above 5 up to day 15 being required. Each bulk clonotype received a CD4 or CD8 identity based on whether the sequenced CD4 or CD8 repertoire contained that clonotype at higher abundance. TCRdb reprocessed the public reads (quality trimming at Q25 with fastp, clone calling with MiXCR) and kept in-frame beta chains. CDR3 protein sequences are deduplicated, and each keeps its most common genes and DNA. For this entry, the V and J calls and clone size follow TCRdb and not the study's own pipeline. For this sample the table gives some 420,000 distinct CDR3 sequences, of which about 17% were detected only once. The top ten clones comprise roughly a sixth of the sample.

Note on this clonotype: Its antigen specificity is not known. No base quality values were provided; no much bigger clone lies one nucleotide off.

Read against the paper, the sample's treatment or condition label means: live attenuated yellow fever vaccine strain. At every blood-draw timepoint, two biological replicates of bulk PBMCs were collected. PBMCs were isolated from peripheral blood using a standard Ficoll-Paque protocol. TriZol was used to extract RNA from bulk PBMCs, CD4 and CD8 fractions, and dextramer-positive and dextramer-negative fractions. Here the sequenced sample was PBMCs, taken before the yellow fever booster vaccination. The clonotype was recovered from a man aged 18 to 30 who received the YFV17D yellow fever vaccine. This receptor chain uses TRBV11-3 and TRBJ1-5, with the D gene call left open. The CDR3 sequence is CASSRKPVQPPQHF. In nucleotide form, the sequence is TGTGCCAGCAGCCGCAAACCGGTCCAACCGCCCCAGCATTTT.